This TCR beta chain was observed in a study of cytomegalovirus exposure and HLA in healthy donors. Study at large: Among over 350 genotyped donors, 65% to 90% fell in the Caucasian-associated ancestry cluster. Findings of the study overall: Common viral pathogens (according to a later analysis) appeared linked to several of the most significant clusters. In a later analysis, HLA-associated TCR beta chains were more clonally expanded than equally common others. The study listed some 160 cytomegalovirus-associated TCR beta chains.

On this clone: Antigen specificity is unknown.

Primers for the PCR totalled 60 Vbeta and 13 Jbeta. Generated by immunoSEQ multiplex PCR, the TCRdb table keeps only in-frame clones and is missing some. Here the sample spans 100,000 to 150,000 clones, less than 85% being singletons. V was cut by 0 bases and J by 0 bases, with 9 bases left in between. CDR3 length: 16 amino acids. Germline lookup yields CDR1 SGHAT and CDR2 FQNNGV. The genes are TRBV11-2 and TRBJ1-3, with D perhaps TRBD1 (5 bases). Sequencing was done on a sample of PBMCs. This receptor was identified in a woman aged 40 to 50 in good health and CMV-seropositive. This CDR3 is CASSLEGLFSGNTIYF. The CDR3 region has the DNA TGTGCCAGCAGCTTAGAGGGGCTCTTCTCTGGAAACACCATATATTTT. Filled out from reference TRBV11-2 and TRBJ1-3, the complete variable domain reads EAGVAQSPRYKIIEKRQSVAFWCNPISGHATLYWYQQILGQGPKLLIQFQNNGVVDDSQLPKDRFSAERLKGVDSTLKIQPAKLEDSAVYLCASSLEGLFSGNTIYFGEGSWLTVV.